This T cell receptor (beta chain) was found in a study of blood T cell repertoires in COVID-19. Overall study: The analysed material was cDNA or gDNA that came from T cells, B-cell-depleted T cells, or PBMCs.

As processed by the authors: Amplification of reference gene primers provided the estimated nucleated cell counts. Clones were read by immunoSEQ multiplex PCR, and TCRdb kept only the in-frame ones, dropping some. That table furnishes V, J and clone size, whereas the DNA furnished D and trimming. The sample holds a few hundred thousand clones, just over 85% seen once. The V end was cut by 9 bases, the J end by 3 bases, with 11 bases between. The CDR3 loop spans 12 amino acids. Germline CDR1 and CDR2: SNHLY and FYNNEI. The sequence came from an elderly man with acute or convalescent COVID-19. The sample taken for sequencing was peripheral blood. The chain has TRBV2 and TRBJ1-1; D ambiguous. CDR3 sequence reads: CASQAFYTEAFF. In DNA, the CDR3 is TGTGCCAGTCAGGCGTTCTACACTGAAGCTTTCTTT.